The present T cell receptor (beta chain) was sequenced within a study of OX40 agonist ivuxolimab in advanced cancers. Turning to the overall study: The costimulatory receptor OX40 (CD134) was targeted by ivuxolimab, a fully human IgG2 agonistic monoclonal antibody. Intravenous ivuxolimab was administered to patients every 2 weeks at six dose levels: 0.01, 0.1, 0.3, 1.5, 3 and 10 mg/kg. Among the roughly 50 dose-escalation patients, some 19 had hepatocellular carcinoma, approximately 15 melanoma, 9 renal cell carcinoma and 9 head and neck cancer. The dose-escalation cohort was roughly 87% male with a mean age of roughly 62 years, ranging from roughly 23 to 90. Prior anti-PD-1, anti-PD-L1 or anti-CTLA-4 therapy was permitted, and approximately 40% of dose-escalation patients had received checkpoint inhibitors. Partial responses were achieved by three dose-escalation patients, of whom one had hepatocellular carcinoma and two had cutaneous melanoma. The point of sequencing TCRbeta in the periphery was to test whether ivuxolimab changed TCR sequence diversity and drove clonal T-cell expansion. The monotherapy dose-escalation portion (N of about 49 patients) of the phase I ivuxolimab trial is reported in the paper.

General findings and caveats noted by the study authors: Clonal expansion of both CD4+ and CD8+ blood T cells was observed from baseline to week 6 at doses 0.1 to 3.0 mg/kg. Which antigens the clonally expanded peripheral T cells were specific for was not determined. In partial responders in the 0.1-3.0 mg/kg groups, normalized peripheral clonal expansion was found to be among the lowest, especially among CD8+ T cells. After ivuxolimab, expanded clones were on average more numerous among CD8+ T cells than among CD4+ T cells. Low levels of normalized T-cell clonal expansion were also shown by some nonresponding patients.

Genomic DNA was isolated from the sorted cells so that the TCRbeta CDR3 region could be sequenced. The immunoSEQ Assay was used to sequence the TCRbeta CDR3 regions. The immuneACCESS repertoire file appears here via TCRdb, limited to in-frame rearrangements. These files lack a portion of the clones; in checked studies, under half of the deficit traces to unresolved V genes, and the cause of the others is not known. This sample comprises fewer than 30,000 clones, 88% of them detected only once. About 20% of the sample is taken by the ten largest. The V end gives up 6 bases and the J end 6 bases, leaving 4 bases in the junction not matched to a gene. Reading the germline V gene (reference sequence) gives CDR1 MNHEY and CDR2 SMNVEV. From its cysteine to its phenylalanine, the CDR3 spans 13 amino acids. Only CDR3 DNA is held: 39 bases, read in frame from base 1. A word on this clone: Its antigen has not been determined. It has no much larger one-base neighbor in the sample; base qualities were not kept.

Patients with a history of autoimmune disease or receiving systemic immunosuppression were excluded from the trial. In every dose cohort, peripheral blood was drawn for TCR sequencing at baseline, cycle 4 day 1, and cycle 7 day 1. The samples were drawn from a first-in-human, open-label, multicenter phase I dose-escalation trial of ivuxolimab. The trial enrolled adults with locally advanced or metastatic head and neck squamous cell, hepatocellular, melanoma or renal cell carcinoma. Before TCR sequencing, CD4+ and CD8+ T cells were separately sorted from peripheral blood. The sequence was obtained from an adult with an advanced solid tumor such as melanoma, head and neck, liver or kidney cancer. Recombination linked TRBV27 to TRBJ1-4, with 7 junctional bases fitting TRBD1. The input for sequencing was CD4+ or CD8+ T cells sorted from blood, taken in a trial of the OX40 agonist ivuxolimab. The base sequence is TGTGCCAGCAGCACTGGACAGGATGAAAAACTGTTTTTT. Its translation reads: CASSTGQDEKLFF.